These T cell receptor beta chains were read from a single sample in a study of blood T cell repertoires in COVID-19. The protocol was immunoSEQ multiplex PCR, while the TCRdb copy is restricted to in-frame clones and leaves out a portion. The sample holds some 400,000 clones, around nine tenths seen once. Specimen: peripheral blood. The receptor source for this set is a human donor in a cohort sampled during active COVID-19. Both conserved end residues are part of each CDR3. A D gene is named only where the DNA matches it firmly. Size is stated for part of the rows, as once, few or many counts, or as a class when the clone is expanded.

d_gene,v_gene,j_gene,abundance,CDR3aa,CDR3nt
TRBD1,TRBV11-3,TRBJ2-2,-,CASSHRTGGTGELFF,TGTGCCAGCAGCCATAGGACAGGGGGCACCGGGGAGCTGTTTTTT
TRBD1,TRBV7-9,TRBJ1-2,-,CASMLGYGQGDGYTF,TGTGCCAGCATGCTTGGATATGGACAGGGAGATGGCTACACCTTC
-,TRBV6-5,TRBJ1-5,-,CASSYSPSNQPQHF,TGTGCCAGCAGTTACTCGCCCAGTAATCAGCCCCAGCATTTT
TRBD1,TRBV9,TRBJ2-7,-,CASSPSGTGGSEQYF,TGTGCCAGCAGCCCTTCCGGGACAGGGGGCAGCGAGCAGTACTTC
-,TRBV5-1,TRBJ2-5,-,CASSLVPGQETQYF,TGCGCCAGCAGCTTGGTCCCGGGCCAAGAGACCCAGTACTTC
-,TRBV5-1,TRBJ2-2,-,CASNRGAANTGELFF,TGCGCCAGTAACCGTGGGGCGGCGAACACCGGGGAGCTGTTTTTT
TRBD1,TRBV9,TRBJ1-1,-,CASSGVKWDRGLGSTEAFF,TGTGCCAGCAGCGGGGTTAAGTGGGACAGGGGGCTTGGGAGCACTGAAGCTTTCTTT
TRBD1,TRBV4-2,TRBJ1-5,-,CASSPWTGDGQPQHF,TGTGCCAGCAGCCCCTGGACAGGGGATGGGCAGCCCCAGCATTTT
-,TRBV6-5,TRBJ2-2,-,CASSPAGDTGELFF,TGTGCCAGCAGTCCAGCCGGGGATACCGGGGAGCTGTTTTTT
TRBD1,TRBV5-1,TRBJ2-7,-,CASSRQGGHDEQYF,TGCGCCAGCAGCCGACAGGGGGGTCACGACGAGCAGTACTTC
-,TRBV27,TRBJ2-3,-,CASSWAGVGADTQYF,TGTGCCAGCAGTTGGGCAGGGGTCGGGGCAGATACGCAGTATTTT
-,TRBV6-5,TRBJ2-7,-,CASGEFSSYEQYF,TGTGCCAGCGGAGAGTTCAGCTCCTACGAGCAGTACTTC
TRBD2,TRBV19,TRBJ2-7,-,CASSPGGYVGHEQYF,TGTGCCAGTAGCCCGGGGGGATATGTTGGCCACGAGCAGTACTTC
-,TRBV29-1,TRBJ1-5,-,CSVMWEGPDSNQPQHF,TGCAGCGTGATGTGGGAGGGACCTGATAGCAATCAGCCCCAGCATTTT
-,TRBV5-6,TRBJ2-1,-,CASSFGTSEQFF,TGTGCCAGCAGCTTCGGTACTAGTGAGCAGTTCTTC
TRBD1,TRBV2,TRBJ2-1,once,CASSLAHRDREFF,TGTGCCAGCAGTTTAGCTCACCGGGACAGGGAGTTCTTC
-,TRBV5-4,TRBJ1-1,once,CASSLFRGPGTRVMNTEAFF,TGTGCCAGCAGCCTATTTAGAGGGCCCGGGACAAGGGTTATGAACACTGAAGCTTTCTTT
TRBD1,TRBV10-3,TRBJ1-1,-,CAISDPGQGASTEAFF,TGTGCCATCAGCGACCCGGGACAGGGGGCAAGCACTGAAGCTTTCTTT
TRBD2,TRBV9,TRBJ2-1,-,CASSVSGGSEQFF,TGTGCCAGCAGCGTTAGCGGGGGCTCCGAGCAGTTCTTC
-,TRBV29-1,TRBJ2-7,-,CSVVKNSDEQYF,TGCAGCGTTGTGAAGAATAGCGACGAGCAGTACTTC
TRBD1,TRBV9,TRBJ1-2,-,CASSDSTGDRDYGYTF,TGTGCCAGCAGCGATTCCACAGGGGACCGGGACTATGGCTACACCTTC
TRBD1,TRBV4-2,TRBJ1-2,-,CASSQDRSGGAYYGYTF,TGTGCCAGCAGCCAAGATAGATCAGGGGGCGCCTACTATGGCTACACCTTC
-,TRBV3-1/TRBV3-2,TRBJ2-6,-,CASSQDGSSGANVLTF,TGTGCCAGCAGCCAAGACGGTAGCTCTGGGGCCAACGTCCTGACTTTC
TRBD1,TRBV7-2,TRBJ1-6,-,CASSLGPGGNSPLHF,TGTGCCAGCAGCTTAGGACCAGGGGGAAATTCACCCCTCCACTTT
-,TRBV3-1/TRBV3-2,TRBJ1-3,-,CASSQSRASGNTIYF,TGTGCCAGCAGCCAATCCAGGGCCTCTGGAAACACCATATATTTT
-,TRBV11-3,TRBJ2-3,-,CASSAGPSWADTQYF,TGTGCCAGCAGCGCTGGGCCTAGCTGGGCAGATACGCAGTATTTT
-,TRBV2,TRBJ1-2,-,CASSPSTGGYGYTF,TGTGCCAGCAGTCCTTCGACAGGAGGCTATGGCTACACCTTC